One and the same sample provided the 29 T cell receptor beta chains below, sequenced in a study of early T cells in non-severe SARS-CoV-2 infection. One entry per CDR3 protein, called by TCRdb with MiXCR from the 5' RACE reads. The sample yields under 65,000 distinct CDR3 sequences, approximately 12% seen once. Sequencing was done on a sample of whole blood. These TCRs come from an adult who was a healthcare worker with PCR-confirmed SARS-CoV-2 infection or an uninfected control (not recorded which).

The chain combines TRBV7-9 with TRBJ2-7, with TRBD1 identical over 7 bases. The CDR3 consists of 16 residues. The ends lost 2 bases at V and 7 bases at J; junction bases unmatched: 14. Germline V CDR1 and CDR2: SEHNR, FQNEAQ (reference sequence). The chain's CDR3 is CASSLSLRDRVIEQYF. The CDR3 bases are TGTGCCAGCAGCTTATCCCTCCGAGACAGGGTGATTGAGCAGTACTTC. The full variable domain, in which reference TRBV7-9 and TRBJ2-7 provide the parts outside the CDR3, is DTGVSQNPRHKITKRGQNVTFRCDPISEHNRLYWYRQTLGQGPEFLTYFQNEAQLEKSRLLSDRFSAERPKGSFSTLEIQRTEQGDSAMYLCASSLSLRDRVIEQYFGPGTRLTVT.

This clonotype was found a few times. The gene calls are TRBV5-6 and TRBJ2-7; tentative D call: TRBD1 (5 bases). This CDR3 contains 16 residues. V lost 4 bases to trimming and J lost 0 bases, with 17 bases between them. CDR1 and CDR2 (germline): SGHDT, YYEEEE. CDR3 sequence (DNA): TGTGCCAGCAGCGCCGTTACAGGTGCCGCCTCCTACGAGCAGTACTTC. Protein: CASSAVTGAASYEQYF.

The chain uses TRBV29-1 and TRBJ2-1; D not certain. V was pared by 6 bases and J by 7 bases, with 16 bases between. The CDR3 is 13 amino acids. Germline CDR1 and CDR2: SQVTM and ANQGSEA. The CDR3 protein is CSVLGLGRNEQFF. CDR3 in DNA: TGCAGCGTCTTAGGGTTAGGACGTAATGAGCAGTTCTTC.

The chain links TRBV20-1 to TRBJ2-5, with a weak D call TRBD2 (6 bases). CDR1 is DFQATT and CDR2 is SNEGSKA in the germline V gene (reference sequence). The V end lost 6 bases, the J end lost 4 bases, and 24 bases lay between the germline ends. The CDR3 is 16 amino acids. CDR3 region: CSADRGASSEGETQYF. The CDR3 DNA sequence: TGCAGTGCAGACCGCGGGGCCTCTAGCGAGGGAGAGACCCAGTACTTC.

This clonotype was recorded a few times. The genes are TRBV5-1 and TRBJ1-3, with TRBD1 identical over 7 bases. The germline CDR1 and CDR2 sequences are SGHRS and YFSETQ. Trimming cost V 4 bases and J 4 bases; bases outside gene matches: 8. This CDR3 region has 15 residues. CDR3 coding DNA: TGCGCCAGCAGCGCCTGGGACAGTGAAGGAAACACCATATATTTT. Its translation: CASSAWDSEGNTIYF.

This chain uses TRBV6-6 with TRBJ1-2, with D maybe TRBD1 (6 bases). Germline CDR1 MNHNY, CDR2 SVGAGI (reference sequence). The CDR3 sequence is 16 residues long. V was shortened by 2 bases and J by 7 bases, with 20 bases between the two germline ends. CDR3 amino acids: CASSYREKQGLSGYTF. In nucleotides, the CDR3 is TGTGCCAGCAGTTACCGCGAAAAACAGGGACTAAGTGGCTACACCTTC.

J is TRBJ1-5 and V is TRBV5-5; D ambiguous. Germline assignment: CDR1 SGHKS and CDR2 YYEKEE (reference sequence). Deletions cut 1 base from V and 2 bases from J, with 4 bases between. This CDR3 spans 13 amino acids. The CDR3 sequence: CASSLMGNQPQHF. CDR3 in DNA: TGTGCCAGCAGCTTGATGGGCAATCAGCCCCAGCATTTT. The whole variable domain, filled in from reference TRBV5-5 and TRBJ1-5, reads DAGVTQSPTHLIKTRGQQVTLRCSPISGHKSVSWYQQVLGQGPQFIFQYYEKEERGRGNFPDRFSARQFPNYSSELNVNALLLGDSALYLCASSLMGNQPQHFGDGTRLSIL.

This clonotype was detected many times. The genes are TRBV6-5 and TRBJ2-1; 8 bases align to TRBD2. The J segment lost 3 bases and the V segment lost 6 bases, leaving 4 bases of the junction unmatched. Germline V gene sequence: CDR1 MNHEY, CDR2 SVGAGI. CDR3 length: 14 amino acids. As DNA, the CDR3 is TGTGCCAGCAGAAGCGGGGGCCACTACAATGAGCAGTTCTTC. Protein product: CASRSGGHYNEQFF.

This chain joins TRBV19 and TRBJ2-3, with 10 bases aligning to TRBD1. Unmatched junction bases numbered 7, after V lost 7 bases and J lost 0 bases. This CDR3 is 16 amino acids long. CDR1 is LNHDA, CDR2 SQIVND, per germline (reference sequence). In DNA form, the CDR3 reads TGTGCCAGTATCCAACCGGGACAGGGGAGCACAGATACGCAGTATTTT. Translation gives CASIQPGQGSTDTQYF.

Many counts were recorded for this clonotype. This chain connects TRBV18 to TRBJ1-2; D gene unclear. Deletions cut 8 bases from V and 3 bases from J, with 7 bases between. Germline values: CDR1 KGHSH, CDR2 LQKENI. The CDR3 is 11 residues long. The CDR3 DNA is TGTGCCAGCCCCCCCTACTATGGCTACACCTTC. It specifies CASPPYYGYTF.

This sequence joins TRBV29-1 and TRBJ1-1; a possible D gene is TRBD1 (6 bases). Trimming removed 2 bases at V and 12 bases at J, with 10 bases between. The CDR3 is 10 residues long. The V gene's germline CDR1 is SQVTM and CDR2 ANQGSEA. The CDR3 nucleotides read TGCAGCGTTGAACAGGGGACTCCTTTCTTT. This codes for CSVEQGTPFF.

This clonotype came up a few times. The V call is TRBV12-3 or TRBV12-4, the J call TRBJ2-1; 7 positions match TRBD1. This CDR3 is built from 13 residues. J was trimmed by 9 bases and V by 3 bases; bases with no gene match: 5. The CDR3 region has the DNA TGTGCCAGCAGTTTGGTAGGGGGCAGTGAGCAGTTCTTC. Translated, it gives CASSLVGGSEQFF.

This clonotype was recorded at least ten times. This chain joins TRBV5-1 and TRBJ2-3; TRBD1 agrees at 7 bases. The germline V gene has CDR1 SGHRS and CDR2 YFSETQ. This CDR3 is built from 16 residues. V lost 3 bases, J lost 0 bases, and 7 bases stayed unmatched. The CDR3 loop reads CASSSGTASSTDTQYF. In DNA form, the CDR3 reads TGCGCCAGCAGCTCAGGGACAGCCTCTAGCACAGATACGCAGTATTTT.

This clonotype was counted many times. V and J are TRBV7-6 and TRBJ1-2; D is perhaps TRBD1 (5 bases). The length of the CDR3 is 14 residues. The germline gives CDR1 SGHVS, CDR2 FNYEAQ. Trimming shortened V by 5 bases and J by 4 bases, and 14 bases separated the two germline ends. Written as DNA, the CDR3 is TGTGCCAGCAGCCCGGACACGGCCCTCTATGGCTACACCTTC. Residues: CASSPDTALYGYTF.

The chain has TRBV6-2 or TRBV6-3 and TRBJ2-5; 12 nucleotides match TRBD2. CDR1 MNHEY and CDR2 SVGEGT come from the germline V gene. The CDR3 loop spans 18 amino acids. V was clipped by 4 bases and J by 5 bases; unmatched bases: 14. CDR3 bases: TGTGCCAGCAGTTCCGGCGGCGGAACTAGCGGGGGGCTGGAGACCCAGTACTTC. Its translation is CASSSGGGTSGGLETQYF.

This clonotype came up a few times. The chain has TRBV10-2 and TRBJ2-1, with 8 bases identical to TRBD1. CDR1 WSHSY and CDR2 SAAADI come from the germline V gene. This CDR3 has 15 residues. Trimming took 5 bases from V and 7 from J; bases not matched to a gene: 10. CDR3 sequence: CASSPRGLGRNEQFF. Written as DNA, the CDR3 is TGCGCCAGCAGTCCCAGGGGGCTAGGTCGAAATGAGCAGTTCTTC.

At least ten counts were recorded for this clonotype. The V gene is TRBV6-6, the J gene TRBJ2-7, with 7 bases lining up with TRBD2. Germline V gene sequence: CDR1 MNHNY, CDR2 SVGAGI (reference sequence). V gave up 3 bases and J gave up 10 bases; unmatched junction bases: 9. This CDR3 region has 13 residues. CDR3 sequence: CASSYAGEKVQYF. DNA of the CDR3: TGTGCCAGCAGTTATGCGGGGGAGAAGGTTCAGTACTTC.

This clonotype was seen only a few times. In nucleotides, the CDR3 is TGTGCCAGTAGTATAGGGGCCACGGGGCGAAATGGCTACACCTTC. Translating it yields CASSIGATGRNGYTF. The V and J genes are TRBV19 and TRBJ1-2, with D possibly matching TRBD1 (5 bases). CDR3 length: 15 residues. Germline lookup yields CDR1 LNHDA and CDR2 SQIVND (reference sequence). The V end lost 1 base, the J end lost 6 bases, and 15 bases lay between the germline ends.

This chain links TRBV19 with TRBJ2-1, with D unresolved. The germline V gene encodes CDR1 LNHDA and CDR2 SQIVND (reference sequence). The CDR3 is 15 amino acids. V gave up 6 bases and J gave up 0 bases, with 12 bases separating them. CDR3 in DNA: TGTGCCAGTAGGACCTCTTACAGCTCCTACAATGAGCAGTTCTTC. Translated, it gives CASRTSYSSYNEQFF.

Concerning this clonotype: Just one base apart from a much larger clone, this may be a read error. The rearrangement joins TRBV3-1 to TRBJ1-1, with 9 bases fitting TRBD1. CDR3 length: 16 amino acids. The germline V gene encodes CDR1 LGHDT and CDR2 YNNKEL (reference sequence). Trimming at V came to 1 base and at J to 7 bases, leaving 10 bases not matched to a gene. Here the CDR3 reads CASSQGGQGVHIEAFF. The CDR3 nucleotides read TGTGCCAGCAGCCAAGGGGGACAGGGAGTTCACATTGAAGCTTTCTTT.

This clonotype has more than one count but fewer than ten. The CDR3 protein is CAWSVPRSHGWVHNSPLHF. CDR3 in DNA: TGTGCCTGGAGTGTACCGAGGTCCCACGGATGGGTCCATAATTCACCCCTCCACTTT. The V and J genes are TRBV30 and TRBJ1-6; unclear D gene. With 0 bases removed from V and 5 bases from J, the gap between germline ends came to 23 bases. The CDR3 length is 19 residues. The V gene's germline CDR1 is GTSNPN and CDR2 SVGIG (reference sequence).

This clonotype has only a few counts. The chain links TRBV3-1 to TRBJ2-7; TRBD1 is a possible D gene (5 bases). This CDR3 has 15 residues. Trimming left V 4 bases short and J 1 base short, with 14 bases between. From germline, CDR1 is LGHDT and CDR2 YNNKEL (reference sequence). This CDR3 reads CASSPSSQGSYEQYF. For the CDR3, the DNA is TGTGCCAGCAGCCCTTCTTCTCAGGGTTCCTACGAGCAGTACTTC.

This clonotype was counted at least ten times. The genes are TRBV19 and TRBJ2-3, with TRBD2 as a possible D gene (6 bases). Germline-derived CDR1 and CDR2 are LNHDA and SQIVND (reference sequence). V was pared by 3 bases and J by 0 bases, with 7 bases between. The CDR3 loop spans 14 amino acids. CDR3 DNA: TGTGCCAGTAGTATGGCGGGGAGCACAGATACGCAGTATTTT. Translating it yields CASSMAGSTDTQYF.

This clonotype was observed many times. This chain uses TRBV7-9 with TRBJ1-3; tentative D call: TRBD1 (5 bases). Trimming shortened V by 7 bases and J by 0 bases, and 16 bases separated the two germline ends. In germline, CDR1 is SEHNR, CDR2 FQNEAQ (reference sequence). This CDR3 has 16 amino acids. In DNA form, the CDR3 reads TGTGCCAGCATTTTACTCAGGGACCACTCTGGAAACACCATATATTTT. It yields the protein CASILLRDHSGNTIYF.

This clonotype came up many times. The chain combines TRBV9 with TRBJ2-7; D is possibly TRBD1 (5 bases). CDR1 is SGDLS and CDR2 is YYNGEE in the germline V gene. V shed 2 bases and J shed 3 bases, with 6 bases lying between them. CDR3 size: 12 residues. CDR3 nucleotide sequence: TGTGCCAGCAGCGTGACAGACTACGAGCAGTACTTC. This encodes CASSVTDYEQYF.

For this clonotype: The DNA is omitted, as the CDR3 cannot be located on it reliably, and the CDR3 follows TCRdb's listing. The chain employs TRBV20-1 and TRBJ2-7; TRBD1, the D gene given by the table, was not confirmed from the DNA. Termini included, the CDR3 measures 14 amino acids. Germline V gene sequence: CDR1 DFQATT, CDR2 SNEGSKA (reference sequence). The chain's CDR3 is CSAIGRAVLLEQYF.

The chain carries TRBV15 and TRBJ2-3, with no clear D. Germline CDR1 LNHNV, CDR2 YYDKDF (reference sequence). This CDR3 region has 16 residues. Trimming took 0 bases from V and 1 from J, leaving 11 bases between them. The CDR3, as DNA: TGTGCCACCAGCAGAGAGTCTCAAAGGGGCACAGATACGCAGTATTTT. This encodes CATSRESQRGTDTQYF.

In its sample, this clonotype was seen a few times. The CDR3 coding sequence is TGCAGTGCTAGAGATAGGCAGGGGGCGGCCGGGGAGCTGTTTTTT. Translation: CSARDRQGAAGELFF. V and J are TRBV20-1 and TRBJ2-2; 8 positions match TRBD1. The CDR3 loop spans 15 amino acids. V was pared by 0 bases and J by 6 bases, with 6 bases of the junction left unmatched. Per germline, CDR1 DFQATT and CDR2 SNEGSKA (reference sequence).

This clonotype was seen at least ten times. The genes are TRBV7-9 and TRBJ2-7; D gene ambiguous. CDR3 length equals 15 residues. From germline, CDR1 is SEHNR and CDR2 FQNEAQ (reference sequence). V was clipped by 1 base and J by 2 bases, with 12 bases between them. The chain's CDR3 is CASSLGSDPTYEQYF. Here the CDR3 DNA reads TGTGCCAGCAGCTTAGGTTCTGACCCCACCTACGAGCAGTACTTC.